A single sample is the source of the 12 T cell receptor beta chains below, sequenced in a study of blood T cell repertoires in COVID-19. Sequencing was performed with immunoSEQ multiplex PCR; in TCRdb, only in-frame clones are kept and a portion is missing. The sample includes roughly 30,000 clones, less than 85% seen only once; the top ten take about 14%. The sample was peripheral blood. The receptor set was obtained from a human donor with acute or convalescent COVID-19. The donor label of this sample is uncertain.

This clone was counted only a few times. CDR3 sequence reads: CASSFNRGDSPLHF. The CDR3 DNA reads as TGTGCCAGCAGCTTCAACAGGGGAGATTCACCCCTCCACTTT. The chain recombines TRBV5-6 with TRBJ1-6, with 7 bases identical to TRBD1. Germline CDR1 SGHDT, CDR2 YYEEEE. The CDR3 loop spans 14 amino acids. The V segment lost 2 bases and the J segment 8 bases; nucleotides outside the gene matches: 4.

J is TRBJ1-1 and V is TRBV4-3, with 7 bases matching TRBD1. J was trimmed by 0 bases and V by 3 bases; bases with no gene match: 7. Per germline, CDR1 LGHNA and CDR2 YSLEER. The CDR3 extends over 16 amino acids. CDR3 in DNA: TGCGCCAGCAGCCAGGAACCGGGACAGATGAACACTGAAGCTTTCTTT. Protein: CASSQEPGQMNTEAFF.

The gene calls are TRBV19 and TRBJ1-5, with TRBD1 as a possible D gene (6 bases). The V end lost 4 bases, the J end lost 3 bases, and 31 bases lay between the germline ends. CDR3 size: 21 residues. Germline values: CDR1 LNHDA, CDR2 SQIVND (reference sequence). DNA for the CDR3: TGTGCCAGTAGTACAAACAAACCCAGGGGAATCATCTCAGAAATCAATCAGCCCCAGCATTTT. The encoded protein is CASSTNKPRGIISEINQPQHF.

The V gene is TRBV12-3 or TRBV12-4, the J gene TRBJ1-2, with D unclear. The CDR3 is 12 residues long. Trimming removed 6 bases at V and 8 bases at J, with 13 bases between. CDR3 coding DNA: TGTGCCAGCAGCATCCAATCGGAGGGCTACACCTTC. Its translation is CASSIQSEGYTF.

The genes are TRBV18 and TRBJ1-4; the match to TRBD1 covers 7 bases. V lost 5 bases, J lost 1 base, and 7 bases stayed unmatched. CDR1 KGHSH and CDR2 LQKENI come from the germline V gene. This CDR3 comprises 16 residues. The CDR3: CASSTGQKITNEKLFF. As DNA, the CDR3 is TGTGCCAGCTCAACGGGACAGAAAATAACTAATGAAAAACTGTTTTTT.

The genes are TRBV19 and TRBJ1-2; 8 nucleotides line up with TRBD1. This CDR3 contains 15 residues. CDR1 is LNHDA, CDR2 SQIVND, per germline (reference sequence). Unmatched junction bases numbered 10, after V lost 6 bases and J lost 4 bases. Here the CDR3 DNA reads TGTGCCAGTAGCTCAGGGGGCTTAGGGATCTATGGCTACACCTTC. Translated, it gives CASSSGGLGIYGYTF.

This sequence joins TRBV7-2 and TRBJ1-3, with D perhaps TRBD1 (6 bases). Germline V gene lookup returns CDR1 SGHTA and CDR2 FQGNSA. Deletions cut 5 bases from V and 4 bases from J, with 15 bases between. The CDR3 length is 15 residues. The CDR3 DNA follows: TGTGCCAGCAGCCAGATGGGGGCGCAAGGAAACACCATATATTTT. Residues: CASSQMGAQGNTIYF.

V and J are TRBV10-1 and TRBJ2-7; D is unresolved. The germline V gene encodes CDR1 WNHNN and CDR2 SYGVQD (reference sequence). Trimming stripped 3 bases from V and 5 bases from J, with 11 bases between. The CDR3 runs 13 residues. The CDR3 DNA reads TGCGCCAGCAGTGATTCCCTGGCCCACGAGCAGTACTTC. The encoded protein is CASSDSLAHEQYF.

DNA of the CDR3: TGTGCCAGCAGATCCGGGACTGTAAGCTCCTACGAGCAGTACTTC. Amino acids: CASRSGTVSSYEQYF. The chain uses TRBV28 and TRBJ2-7; weak D call: TRBD2 (6 bases). The CDR3 has 15 amino acids. Germline V gene sequence: CDR1 MDHEN, CDR2 SYDVKM. V lost 6 bases to trimming and J lost 0 bases, with 15 bases between them. Full variable domain (outside the CDR3, taken from reference TRBV28 and TRBJ2-7): DVKVTQSSRYLVKRTGEKVFLECVQDMDHENMFWYRQDPGLGLRLIYFSYDVKMKEKGDIPEGYSVSREKKERFSLILESASTNQTSMYLCASRSGTVSSYEQYFGPGTRLTVT.

The genes are TRBV28 and TRBJ1-5, with D uncertain. The CDR3 contains 12 residues. Germline CDR1 MDHEN, CDR2 SYDVKM. V lost 4 bases to trimming and J lost 5 bases, with 6 bases between them. CDR3 nucleotides: TGTGCCAGCAGTTCCTCCGATCAGCCCCAGCATTTT. Translated: CASSSSDQPQHF.

The chain combines TRBV2 with TRBJ1-5, with D possibly TRBD1 on 5 matching bases. The CDR3 length is 12 residues. V was cut by 5 bases and J by 4 bases, with 6 bases left in between. Germline V CDR1 and CDR2: SNHLY, FYNNEI. The CDR3 bases are TGTGCCAGCAGTCCAGGGAATCAGCCCCAGCATTTT. Amino acid sequence: CASSPGNQPQHF.

The CDR3 bases are TGTGCCAGCAGTTCGCTGACAGGGGATCAGCCCCAGCATTTT. Translated: CASSSLTGDQPQHF. This rearrangement joins TRBV6-2 or TRBV6-3 to TRBJ1-5; 8 bases are shared with TRBD1. The CDR3 extends over 14 amino acids. V trimming: 4 bases; J trimming: 5 bases; junction bases outside the gene matches: 4. CDR1 and CDR2 from the germline V gene are MNHEY and SVGEGT.